The subject of this entry is one TCR beta chain. The CDR3 totals 14 residues. Looked up from germline, CDR1 is SGDLS and CDR2 is YYNGEE. This record belongs to a study of T cells expressing NK-cell markers. Following a re-call of the 5' RACE reads, TCRdb has one entry per CDR3 protein and lacks DNA. In total, the table holds roughly 160,000 distinct CDR3 sequences. The clonotype was recovered from a woman aged 18 to 75 in good health. The chain uses TRBV9 and TRBJ2-7; lacking DNA, the TRBD1 call made by TCRdb goes unchecked. Input material: blood T cells: a sorted CD56 or NKG2C T cell subset, CD4+ or CD8+ T cells, or bulk PBMC T cells (not recorded which). The CDR3: CASSVATGVHEQYF.